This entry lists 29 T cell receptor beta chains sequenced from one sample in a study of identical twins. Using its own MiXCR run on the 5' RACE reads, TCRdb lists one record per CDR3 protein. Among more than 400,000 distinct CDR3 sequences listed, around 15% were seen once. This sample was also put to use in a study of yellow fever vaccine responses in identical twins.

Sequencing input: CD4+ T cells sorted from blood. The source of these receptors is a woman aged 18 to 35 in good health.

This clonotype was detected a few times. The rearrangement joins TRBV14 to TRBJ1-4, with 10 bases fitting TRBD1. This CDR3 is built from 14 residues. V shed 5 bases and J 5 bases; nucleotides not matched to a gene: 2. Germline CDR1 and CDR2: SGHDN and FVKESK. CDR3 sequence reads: CASSGTGANEKLFF. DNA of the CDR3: TGTGCCAGCAGCGGGACAGGGGCCAATGAAAAACTGTTTTTT.

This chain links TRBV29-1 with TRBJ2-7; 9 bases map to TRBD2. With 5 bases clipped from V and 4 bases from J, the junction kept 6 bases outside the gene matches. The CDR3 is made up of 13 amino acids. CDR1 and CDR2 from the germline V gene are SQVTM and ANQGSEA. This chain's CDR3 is CSVTQTSGYEQYF. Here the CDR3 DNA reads TGCAGCGTTACCCAGACTAGCGGATACGAGCAGTACTTC.

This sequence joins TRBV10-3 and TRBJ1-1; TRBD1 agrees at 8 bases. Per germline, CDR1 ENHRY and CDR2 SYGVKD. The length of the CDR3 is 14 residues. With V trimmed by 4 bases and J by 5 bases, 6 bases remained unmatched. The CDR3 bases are TGTGCCATCAGTGTTCAGGGGGCAAGGACTGAAGCTTTCTTT. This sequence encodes CAISVQGARTEAFF.

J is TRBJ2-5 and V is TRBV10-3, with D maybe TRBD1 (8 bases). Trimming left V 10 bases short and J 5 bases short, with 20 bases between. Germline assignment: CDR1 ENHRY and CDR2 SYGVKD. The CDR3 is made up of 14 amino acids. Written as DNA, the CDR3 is TGTGCCACAAAGGACAGGGAGGGTAAGGAGACCCAGTACTTC. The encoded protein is CATKDREGKETQYF.

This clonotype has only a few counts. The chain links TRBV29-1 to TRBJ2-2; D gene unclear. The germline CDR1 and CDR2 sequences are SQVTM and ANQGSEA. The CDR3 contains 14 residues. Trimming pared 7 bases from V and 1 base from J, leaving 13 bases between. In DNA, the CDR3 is TGCAGCGCCTCCCTGCCAATGAACACCGGGGAGCTGTTTTTT. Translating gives CSASLPMNTGELFF.

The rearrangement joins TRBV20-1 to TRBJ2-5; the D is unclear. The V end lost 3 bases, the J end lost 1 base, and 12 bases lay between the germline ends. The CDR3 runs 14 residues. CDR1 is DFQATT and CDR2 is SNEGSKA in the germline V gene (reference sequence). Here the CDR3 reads CSASEAVGQETQYF. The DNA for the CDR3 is TGCAGTGCTAGTGAGGCCGTGGGCCAAGAGACCCAGTACTTC.

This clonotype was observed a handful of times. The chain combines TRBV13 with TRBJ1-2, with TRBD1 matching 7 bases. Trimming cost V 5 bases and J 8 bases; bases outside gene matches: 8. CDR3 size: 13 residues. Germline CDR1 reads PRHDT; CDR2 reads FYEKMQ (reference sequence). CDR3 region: CASSGRQGGGYTF. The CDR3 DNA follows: TGTGCCAGCAGCGGACGACAGGGAGGGGGCTACACCTTC.

CDR3 DNA: TGCGCCAGCAGAGCGGGAGTAGGGGAGACCCAGTACTTC. The encoded protein is CASRAGVGETQYF. This rearrangement joins TRBV10-1 to TRBJ2-5; 8 nucleotides align to TRBD2. Germline V gives CDR1 WNHNN, CDR2 SYGVQD (reference sequence). This CDR3 spans 13 amino acids. The V gene end was trimmed by 6 bases and the J gene end by 5 bases; junction bases not matched to a gene: 5.

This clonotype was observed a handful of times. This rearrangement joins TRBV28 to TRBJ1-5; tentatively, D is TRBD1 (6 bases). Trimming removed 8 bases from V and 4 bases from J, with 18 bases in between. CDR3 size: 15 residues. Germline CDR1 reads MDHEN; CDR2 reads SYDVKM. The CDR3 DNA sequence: TGTGCCAGCGCCAAGGGGGGGGCACGGAATCAGCCCCAGCATTTT. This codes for CASAKGGARNQPQHF. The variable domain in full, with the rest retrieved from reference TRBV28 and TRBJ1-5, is DVKVTQSSRYLVKRTGEKVFLECVQDMDHENMFWYRQDPGLGLRLIYFSYDVKMKEKGDIPEGYSVSREKKERFSLILESASTNQTSMYLCASAKGGARNQPQHFGDGTRLSIL.

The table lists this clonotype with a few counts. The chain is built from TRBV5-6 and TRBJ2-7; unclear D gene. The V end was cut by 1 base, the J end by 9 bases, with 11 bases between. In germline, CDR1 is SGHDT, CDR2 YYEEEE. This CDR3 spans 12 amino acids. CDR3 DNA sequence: TGTGCCAGCAGCTTGTTTTTGAAAGGGCAGTACTTC. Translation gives CASSLFLKGQYF.

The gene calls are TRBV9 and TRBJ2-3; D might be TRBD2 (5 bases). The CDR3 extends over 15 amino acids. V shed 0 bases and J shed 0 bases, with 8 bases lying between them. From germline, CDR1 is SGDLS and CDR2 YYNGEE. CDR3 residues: CASSVAAGSTDTQYF. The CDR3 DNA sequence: TGTGCCAGCAGCGTAGCGGCGGGTAGCACAGATACGCAGTATTTT.

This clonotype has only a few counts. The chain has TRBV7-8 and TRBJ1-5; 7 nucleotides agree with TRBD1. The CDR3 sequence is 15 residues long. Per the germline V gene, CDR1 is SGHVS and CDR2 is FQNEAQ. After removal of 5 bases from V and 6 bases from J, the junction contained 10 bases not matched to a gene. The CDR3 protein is CASSAETGFRQPQHF. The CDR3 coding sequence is TGTGCCAGCAGCGCCGAGACAGGGTTTCGTCAGCCCCAGCATTTT.

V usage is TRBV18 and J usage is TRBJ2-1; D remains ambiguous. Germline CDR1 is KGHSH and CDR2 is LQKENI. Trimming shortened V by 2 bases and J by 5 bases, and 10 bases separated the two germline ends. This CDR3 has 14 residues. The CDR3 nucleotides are TGTGCCAGCTCACCAAGGTCAGAAGACAATGAGCAGTTCTTC. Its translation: CASSPRSEDNEQFF. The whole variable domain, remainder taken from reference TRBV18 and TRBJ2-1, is NAGVMQNPRHLVRRRGQEARLRCSPMKGHSHVYWYRQLPEEGLKFMVYLQKENIIDESGMPKERFSAEFPKEGPSILRIQQVVRGDSAAYFCASSPRSEDNEQFFGPGTRLTVL.

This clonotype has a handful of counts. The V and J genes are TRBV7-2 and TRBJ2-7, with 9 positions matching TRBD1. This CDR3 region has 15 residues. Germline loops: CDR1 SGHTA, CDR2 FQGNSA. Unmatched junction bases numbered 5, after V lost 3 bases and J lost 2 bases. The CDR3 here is CASSLGTGRTYEQYF. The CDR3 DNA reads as TGTGCCAGCAGCTTGGGGACAGGGAGAACCTACGAGCAGTACTTC.

The chain's CDR3 is CASSPVVNDLGTDTQYF. CDR3 nucleotides: TGCGCCAGCAGCCCTGTAGTTAACGACCTAGGCACAGATACGCAGTATTTT. The rearrangement joins TRBV5-1 to TRBJ2-3; no definite D call. This CDR3 is built from 17 residues. The ends were cut back, 4 bases at V and 1 base at J, with 19 bases in the middle. Germline loops: CDR1 SGHRS, CDR2 YFSETQ.

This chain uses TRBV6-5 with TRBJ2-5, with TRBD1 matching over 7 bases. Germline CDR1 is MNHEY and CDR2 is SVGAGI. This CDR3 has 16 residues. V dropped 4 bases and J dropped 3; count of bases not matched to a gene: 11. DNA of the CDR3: TGTGCCAGCAGTTCCATATGGGGACAGTCTAAAGAGACCCAGTACTTC. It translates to CASSSIWGQSKETQYF.

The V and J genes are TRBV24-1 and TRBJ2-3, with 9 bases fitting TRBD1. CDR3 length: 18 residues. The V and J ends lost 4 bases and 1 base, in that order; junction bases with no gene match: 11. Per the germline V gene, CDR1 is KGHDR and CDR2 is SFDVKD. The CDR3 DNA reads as TGTGCCACCAGTGAGACCTTGGGACAGGGAATCGGCACAGATACGCAGTATTTT. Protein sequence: CATSETLGQGIGTDTQYF.

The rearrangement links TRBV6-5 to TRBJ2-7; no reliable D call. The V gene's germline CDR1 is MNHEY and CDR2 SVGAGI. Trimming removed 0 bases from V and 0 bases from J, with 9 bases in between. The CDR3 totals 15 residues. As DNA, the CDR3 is TGTGCCAGCAGTTACTCGAGATACGGCTCCTACGAGCAGTACTTC. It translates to CASSYSRYGSYEQYF.

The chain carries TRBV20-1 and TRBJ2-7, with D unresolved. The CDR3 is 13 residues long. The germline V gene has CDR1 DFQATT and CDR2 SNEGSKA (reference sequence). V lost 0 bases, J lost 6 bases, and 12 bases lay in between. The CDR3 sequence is CSARDRRALEQYV. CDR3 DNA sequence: TGCAGTGCTAGAGATCGTCGGGCCCTCGAGCAGTACGTC.

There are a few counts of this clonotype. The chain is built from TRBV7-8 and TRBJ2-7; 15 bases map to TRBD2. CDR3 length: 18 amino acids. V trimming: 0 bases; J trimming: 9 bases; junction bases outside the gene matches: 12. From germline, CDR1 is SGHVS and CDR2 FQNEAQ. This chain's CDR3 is CASSLAGGTSGRISRQYF. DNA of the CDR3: TGTGCCAGCAGCTTAGCGGGGGGGACTAGCGGGAGGATCTCTCGGCAGTACTTC.

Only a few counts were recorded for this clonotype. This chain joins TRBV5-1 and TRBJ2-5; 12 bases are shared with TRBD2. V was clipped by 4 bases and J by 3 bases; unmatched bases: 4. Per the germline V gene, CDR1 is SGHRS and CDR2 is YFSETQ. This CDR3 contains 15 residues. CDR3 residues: CASSDRLAGEETQYF. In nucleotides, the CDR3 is TGCGCCAGCAGCGACCGACTAGCGGGAGAAGAGACCCAGTACTTC.

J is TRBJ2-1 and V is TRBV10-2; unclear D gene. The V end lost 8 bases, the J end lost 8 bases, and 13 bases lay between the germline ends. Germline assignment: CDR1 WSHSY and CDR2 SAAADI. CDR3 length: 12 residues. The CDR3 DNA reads TGCGCCAGCGCCCCCCTGGGCGATGAGCAGTTCTTC. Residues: CASAPLGDEQFF.

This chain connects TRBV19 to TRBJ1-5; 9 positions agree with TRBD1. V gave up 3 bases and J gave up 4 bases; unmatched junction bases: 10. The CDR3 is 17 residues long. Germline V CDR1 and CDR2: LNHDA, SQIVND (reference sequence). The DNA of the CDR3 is TGTGCCAGTAGTATGTTTGGGACAGGGAACCAAAATCAGCCCCAGCATTTT. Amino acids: CASSMFGTGNQNQPQHF.

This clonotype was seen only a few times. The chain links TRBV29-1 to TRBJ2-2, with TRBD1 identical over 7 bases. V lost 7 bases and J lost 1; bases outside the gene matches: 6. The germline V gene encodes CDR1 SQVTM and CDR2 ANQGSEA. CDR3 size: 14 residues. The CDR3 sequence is CSAVTGVNTGELFF. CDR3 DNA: TGCAGCGCCGTCACAGGGGTGAACACCGGGGAGCTGTTTTTT.

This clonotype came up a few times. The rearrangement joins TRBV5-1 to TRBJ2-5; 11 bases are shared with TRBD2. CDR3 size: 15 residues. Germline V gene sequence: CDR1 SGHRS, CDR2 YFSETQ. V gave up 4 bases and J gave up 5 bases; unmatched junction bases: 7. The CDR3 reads CASSGGSGRVETQYF. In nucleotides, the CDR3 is TGCGCCAGCAGCGGAGGTAGCGGGAGGGTTGAGACCCAGTACTTC. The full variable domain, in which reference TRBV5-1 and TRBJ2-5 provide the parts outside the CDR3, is KAGVTQTPRYLIKTRGQQVTLSCSPISGHRSVSWYQQTPGQGLQFLFEYFSETQRNKGNFPGRFSGRQFSNSRSEMNVSTLELGDSALYLCASSGGSGRVETQYFGPGTRLLVL.

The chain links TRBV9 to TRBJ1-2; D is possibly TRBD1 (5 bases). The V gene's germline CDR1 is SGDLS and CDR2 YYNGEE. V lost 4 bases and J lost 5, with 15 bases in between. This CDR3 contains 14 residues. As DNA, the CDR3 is TGTGCCAGCAGCCAGACTTCGGGGCTATATGGCTACACCTTC. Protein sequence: CASSQTSGLYGYTF.

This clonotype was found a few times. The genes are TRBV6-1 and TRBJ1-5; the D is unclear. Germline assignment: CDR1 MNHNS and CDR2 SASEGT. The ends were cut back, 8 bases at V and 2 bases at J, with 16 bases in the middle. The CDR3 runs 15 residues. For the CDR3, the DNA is TGTGCCAGCGGGTCCCAGCCGAACGGCAATCAGCCCCAGCATTTT. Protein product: CASGSQPNGNQPQHF.

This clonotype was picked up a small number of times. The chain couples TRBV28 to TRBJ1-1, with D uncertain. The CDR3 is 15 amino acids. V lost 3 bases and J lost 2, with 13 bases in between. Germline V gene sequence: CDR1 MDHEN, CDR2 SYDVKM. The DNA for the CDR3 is TGTGCCAGCAGTTTGTTAGGGCCAGCAAACACTGAAGCTTTCTTT. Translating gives CASSLLGPANTEAFF.

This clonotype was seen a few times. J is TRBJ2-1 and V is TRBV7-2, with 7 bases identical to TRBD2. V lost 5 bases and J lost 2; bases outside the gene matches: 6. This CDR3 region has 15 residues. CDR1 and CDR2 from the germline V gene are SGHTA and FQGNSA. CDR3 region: CASSQSSGTYNEQFF. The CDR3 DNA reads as TGTGCCAGCAGCCAATCTAGCGGAACCTACAATGAGCAGTTCTTC.